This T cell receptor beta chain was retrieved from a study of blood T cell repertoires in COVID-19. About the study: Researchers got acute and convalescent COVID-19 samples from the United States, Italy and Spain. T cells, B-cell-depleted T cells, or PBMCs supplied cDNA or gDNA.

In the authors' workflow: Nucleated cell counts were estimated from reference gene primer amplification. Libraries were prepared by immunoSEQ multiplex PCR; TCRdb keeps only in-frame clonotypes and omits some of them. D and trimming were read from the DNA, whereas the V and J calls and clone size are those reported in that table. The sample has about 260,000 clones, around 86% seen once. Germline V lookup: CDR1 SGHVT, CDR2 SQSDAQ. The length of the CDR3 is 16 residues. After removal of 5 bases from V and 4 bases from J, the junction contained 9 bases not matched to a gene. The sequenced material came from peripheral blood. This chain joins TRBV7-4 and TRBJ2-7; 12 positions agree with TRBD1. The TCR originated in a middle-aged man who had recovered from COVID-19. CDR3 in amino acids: CASSTCGGQGAYEQYF. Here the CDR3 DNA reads TGTGCCAGCAGCACCTGCGGGGGACAGGGGGCATACGAGCAGTACTTC. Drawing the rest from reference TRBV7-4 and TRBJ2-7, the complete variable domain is GAGVSQSPRYKVAKRGRDVALRCDSISGHVTLYWYRQTLGQGSEVLTYSQSDAQRDKSGRPSGRFSAERPERSVSTLKIQRTEQGDSAVYLCASSTCGGQGAYEQYFGPGTRLTVT.